This T cell receptor (beta chain) was recovered during a study of cytomegalovirus exposure and HLA in healthy donors. General observations from the study: What TCR beta sequences reportedly achieved was accurate prediction of HLA-A and HLA-B alleles in most subjects. Follow-up analysis later connected one missense variant in DCLRE1C with trimming of TCR beta V- and J-genes.

Regarding this clone: No antigen is known for it.

Vbeta (60) and Jbeta (13) primers were used in the PCR. Clones were read by immunoSEQ multiplex PCR, and TCRdb kept only the in-frame ones, dropping some. The table shows about 160,000 clones, with about four fifths occurring only once. Deletions cut 3 bases from V and 6 bases from J, with 14 bases between. The CDR3 contains 14 residues. Germline CDR1 is GTSNPN and CDR2 is SVGIG (reference sequence). Sequenced material: PBMCs. This clonotype was sampled from a man younger than 45 in good health and CMV-seronegative. The chain combines TRBV30 with TRBJ2-2, with D maybe TRBD1 (6 bases). The CDR3: CAWSRVQGPGELFF. CDR3 nucleotides: TGTGCCTGGAGCCGGGTGCAGGGGCCCGGGGAGCTGTTTTTT.